Each of the 9 T cell receptor beta chains below was sequenced from the same sample in a study of cytomegalovirus exposure and HLA in healthy donors. 13 Jbeta primers and 60 Vbeta primers were used for the PCR. Generated by immunoSEQ multiplex PCR, the TCRdb table keeps only in-frame clones and is missing some. The sample holds about 94,000 clones, 50% to 80% seen once. The sequenced material came from PBMCs. These receptor sequences come from a man younger than 40 in good health and CMV-seronegative.

The chain combines TRBV9 with TRBJ2-3, with D perhaps TRBD2 (6 bases). Trimming removed 0 bases from V and 6 bases from J, with 8 bases in between. This CDR3 has 13 residues. CDR1 is SGDLS, CDR2 YYNGEE, per germline. The CDR3, as DNA: TGTGCCAGCAGCGTAGGCGGGGAGGATACGCAGTATTTT. It encodes CASSVGGEDTQYF.

The chain joins TRBV9 to TRBJ2-5; weak D call: TRBD1 (5 bases). The CDR3 sequence is 16 residues long. The V gene's germline CDR1 is SGDLS and CDR2 YYNGEE. Trimming removed 0 bases from V and 1 base from J, with 13 bases in between. This CDR3 is CASSVAMGGAQETQYF. The CDR3 DNA sequence: TGTGCCAGCAGCGTAGCGATGGGTGGGGCCCAAGAGACCCAGTACTTC.

The chain links TRBV6-6 to TRBJ2-7; D unresolved. This CDR3 comprises 12 residues. Trimming took off 6 bases at V and 3 bases at J, with 9 bases between the two ends. Germline assignment: CDR1 MNHNY and CDR2 SVGAGI (reference sequence). CDR3 in amino acids: CASSPGLYEQYF. CDR3 in DNA: TGTGCCAGCAGCCCTGGGCTCTACGAGCAGTACTTC.

This clone occurred a few times. The chain combines TRBV14 with TRBJ2-1; 12 bases are shared with TRBD2. Looked up from germline, CDR1 is SGHDN and CDR2 is FVKESK. V shed 1 base and J 3 bases; nucleotides not matched to a gene: 7. This CDR3 is 18 amino acids long. CDR3: CASSQAILAGGNYNEQFF. The CDR3 coding sequence is TGTGCCAGCAGCCAAGCCATACTAGCGGGAGGTAACTACAATGAGCAGTTCTTC.

The chain joins TRBV6-6 to TRBJ1-1; D gene ambiguous. The CDR3 extends over 12 amino acids. Trimming left V 0 bases short and J 3 bases short, with 2 bases between. CDR1 and CDR2 (germline): MNHNY, SVGAGI (reference sequence). In nucleotides, the CDR3 is TGTGCCAGCAGTTACTCCGACACTGAAGCTTTCTTT. Residues: CASSYSDTEAFF.

The J gene is TRBJ2-2, the V gene TRBV15, with D hard to call. Trimming cost V 2 bases and J 0 bases, with 10 bases left between them. CDR3 size: 16 residues. The germline gives CDR1 LNHNV, CDR2 YYDKDF (reference sequence). The CDR3 DNA reads TGTGCCACCAGCAGAACTCTCGGTCCGAACACCGGGGAGCTGTTTTTT. Its protein product is CATSRTLGPNTGELFF.

The J gene is TRBJ1-1, the V gene TRBV7-3, with D unclear. This CDR3 is 13 amino acids long. With 3 bases removed from V and 1 base from J, the gap between germline ends came to 6 bases. CDR1 and CDR2 from the germline V gene are SGHTA and FQGTGA. CDR3 coding DNA: TGTGCCAGCAGCTTTTCCGGGAACACTGAAGCTTTCTTT. Its translation: CASSFSGNTEAFF.

The rearrangement joins TRBV4-3 to TRBJ2-5, with D perhaps matching TRBD1 (6 bases). Germline CDR1 and CDR2: LGHNA and YSLEER. CDR3 length: 12 residues. The V and J ends lost 0 bases and 7 bases respectively, with 6 bases between them. In nucleotides, the CDR3 is TGCGCCAGCAGCCAAGAAGGGGGGACCCAGTACTTC. Encoded protein: CASSQEGGTQYF.

The chain is built from TRBV28 and TRBJ2-1, with 8 bases fitting TRBD2. This CDR3 is built from 16 residues. Unmatched junction bases numbered 4, after V lost 1 base and J lost 2 bases. Germline-derived CDR1 and CDR2 are MDHEN and SYDVKM. The CDR3 DNA reads TGTGCCAGCAGTTTATATCCGGGGGGGACCTACAATGAGCAGTTCTTC. This gives the protein CASSLYPGGTYNEQFF. The full variable domain, in which reference TRBV28 and TRBJ2-1 provide the parts outside the CDR3, is DVKVTQSSRYLVKRTGEKVFLECVQDMDHENMFWYRQDPGLGLRLIYFSYDVKMKEKGDIPEGYSVSREKKERFSLILESASTNQTSMYLCASSLYPGGTYNEQFFGPGTRLTVL.